This section outlines one TCR beta chain sequence together with its context. Its antigen remains unknown. The sample is drawn from a study of cytomegalovirus exposure and HLA in healthy donors. Study conclusions and caveats: Further analysis was carried out later, and it showed several of the most significant clusters appearing linked to common viral pathogens. It is likely that the observed cluster of highly shared sequence variants was a sequencing artifact. Three CMV-associated chains were confirmed in vitro to be specific for CMV antigens.

PCR primers comprised 60 Vbeta and 13 Jbeta primers. Generated by immunoSEQ multiplex PCR, the TCRdb table keeps only in-frame clones and is missing some. In the table there are about 200,000 clones, more than 75% of which are singletons. The sequencing input was PBMCs. This clonotype was sampled from a male donor in good health and CMV-seropositive.

CDR3 region: CASSRPRGSTEAFF. The CDR3 region has the DNA TGTGCCAGTAGTAGACCCCGAGGGTCCACTGAAGCTTTCTTT. The chain combines TRBV19 with TRBJ1-1; D is ambiguous. Germline CDR1 and CDR2: LNHDA and SQIVND (reference sequence). With 4 bases removed from V and 4 bases from J, the gap between germline ends came to 13 bases. This CDR3 region has 14 residues.